The sequence of this T cell receptor beta chain was determined in a study of blood T cells in healthy people across ages. Combining a sample-barcoded 5' primer with a J-beta primer mix, a second PCR ran for roughly 7 to 12 cycles. TCRdb analysed the 5' RACE reads with MiXCR anew, one entry per CDR3 protein. The sample carries roughly 500,000 distinct CDR3 sequences, 27% recorded once. The germline gives CDR1 SGHTA, CDR2 FQGTGA. This CDR3 is built from 13 residues. With 6 bases removed from V and 0 bases from J, the gap between germline ends came to 6 bases. A note on this clonotype: The antigen is unknown.

In terms of origin and age, donors were healthy Caucasian individuals from Russia aged about 6 to 90. The study, taken as a whole, reports: Roughly linear declines in TCR beta diversity per million T cells occurred with age.

Specimen: blood. This clonotype was sampled from a woman in her seventies in good health. The V gene is TRBV7-3, the J gene TRBJ1-5; unclear D gene. The CDR3 protein is CASSVSSNQPQHF. In DNA, the CDR3 is TGTGCCAGCAGTGTTAGTAGCAATCAGCCCCAGCATTTT.